The 30 T cell receptor beta chains listed next were all sequenced from one sample in a study of T cell responses to AZD1222 COVID-19 vaccine. Profiled with immunoSEQ multiplex PCR; TCRdb holds only in-frame clones, not every one. The sample has 90,000 to 120,000 clones; around nine tenths are singletons. The source was peripheral blood, collected 28 days after the second AZD1222 dose. The receptors were gathered from an adult who received the AZD1222 COVID-19 vaccine.

This chain links TRBV6-2 or TRBV6-3 with TRBJ2-7; 9 bases are a match to TRBD2. This CDR3 comprises 14 residues. V shed 2 bases, J shed 6 bases, and the junction held 5 bases outside the gene matches. In germline, CDR1 is MNHEY, CDR2 SVGEGT. Here the CDR3 DNA reads TGTGCCAGCAGTTACAGAGCGGGAGGATCCGAGCAGTACTTC. It translates to CASSYRAGGSEQYF.

V gene TRBV5-8 combines with J gene TRBJ1-1; D not certain. Trimming took off 4 bases at V and 0 bases at J, with 13 bases between the two ends. CDR1 and CDR2 (germline): SGHTS, YDEGEE. The CDR3 loop spans 15 amino acids. CDR3 region: CASSPDVFMNTEAFF. Written as DNA, the CDR3 is TGTGCCAGCAGCCCGGACGTTTTTATGAACACTGAAGCTTTCTTT. Based on the CDR3 plus reference TRBV5-8 and TRBJ1-1, the full variable domain is EAGVTQSPTHLIKTRGQQATLRCSPISGHTSVYWYQQALGLGLQFLLWYDEGEERNRGNFPPRFSGRQFPNYSSELNVNALELEDSALYLCASSPDVFMNTEAFFGQGTRLTVV.

The V and J genes are TRBV5-1 and TRBJ1-1; no definite D call. From germline, CDR1 is SGHRS and CDR2 YFSETQ. Trimming removed 1 base from V and 4 bases from J, with 5 bases in between. The CDR3 covers 12 residues. The DNA of the CDR3 is TGCGCCAGCAGCTTGTACGGCACTGAAGCTTTCTTT. Translated: CASSLYGTEAFF.

The J gene is TRBJ2-7, the V gene TRBV11-3; 8 nucleotides line up with TRBD1. V lost 5 bases and J lost 0; bases outside the gene matches: 9. Germline-derived CDR1 and CDR2 are SGHNT and YENEEA. The length of the CDR3 is 16 residues. CDR3 protein: CASSPGQGETSYEQYF. CDR3 bases: TGTGCCAGCAGCCCAGGACAGGGAGAAACCTCCTACGAGCAGTACTTC.

The chain has TRBV6-5 and TRBJ2-7; 10 bases align to TRBD1. Germline V gene data show CDR1 as MNHEY and CDR2 as SVGAGI. V lost 6 bases, J lost 5 bases, and 7 bases stayed unmatched. The CDR3 sequence is 14 residues long. CDR3 DNA: TGTGCCAGCAGCCTGACAGGGGGCAAGGACGAGCAGTACTTC. Translating gives CASSLTGGKDEQYF.

The gene calls are TRBV6-5 and TRBJ2-7; perhaps TRBD1 as D (6 bases). Germline lookup yields CDR1 MNHEY and CDR2 SVGAGI. The CDR3 is 13 residues long. Trimming pared 7 bases from V and 0 bases from J, leaving 10 bases between. The CDR3 reads CASTDRISYEQYF. CDR3 in DNA: TGTGCCAGCACGGACAGAATCTCCTACGAGCAGTACTTC.

The J gene is TRBJ1-1, the V gene TRBV10-3; TRBD1 might be the D (5 bases). Trimming took 6 bases from V and 1 from J, leaving 12 bases between them. The germline V gene has CDR1 ENHRY and CDR2 SYGVKD. The length of the CDR3 is 14 residues. The CDR3 spells CAISRDGKNTEAFF. CDR3 DNA sequence: TGTGCCATCAGCCGGGACGGCAAGAACACTGAAGCTTTCTTT.

The rearrangement uses TRBV5-1 and TRBJ1-1; no definite D call. Germline V gene lookup returns CDR1 SGHRS and CDR2 YFSETQ. The CDR3 is 13 residues long. Trimming removed 8 bases at V and 4 bases at J, with 15 bases between. The CDR3 DNA follows: TGCGCCAGTTGGGAGGGTTCGAGCACTGAAGCTTTCTTT. Encoded protein: CASWEGSSTEAFF.

The V call is TRBV6-4, the J call TRBJ2-1, with D perhaps matching TRBD1 (6 bases). CDR3 length: 13 amino acids. The V gene's germline CDR1 is MRHNA and CDR2 SNTAGT. V was clipped by 3 bases and J by 9 bases, with 12 bases between them. The CDR3 reads CASSETPRGEQFF. CDR3 DNA sequence: TGTGCCAGCAGTGAAACTCCCAGGGGTGAGCAGTTCTTC.

V and J are TRBV13 and TRBJ2-5; tentatively, D is TRBD1 (5 bases). The germline CDR1 and CDR2 sequences are PRHDT and FYEKMQ (reference sequence). V lost 4 bases, J lost 0 bases, and 15 bases lay in between. The CDR3 has 16 residues. The CDR3 nucleotides read TGTGCCAGCAGCTCCAGGGAAAGGTTCAACCAAGAGACCCAGTACTTC. It encodes CASSSRERFNQETQYF.

The CDR3 here is CSVTGDRSSYEQYF. For the CDR3, the DNA is TGCAGCGTTACCGGCGACAGGAGCTCCTACGAGCAGTACTTC. The chain carries TRBV29-1 and TRBJ2-7, with D possibly TRBD1 on 6 matching bases. Trimming removed 5 bases at V and 0 bases at J, with 14 bases between. The CDR3 is 14 residues long. Germline V CDR1 and CDR2: SQVTM, ANQGSEA.

This clone has just one count. The V call is TRBV15, the J call TRBJ1-2, with 9 bases that match TRBD1. V was clipped by 4 bases and J by 4 bases; unmatched bases: 7. CDR3 length: 15 amino acids. The germline CDR1 and CDR2 sequences are LNHNV and YYDKDF (reference sequence). The CDR3 DNA sequence: TGTGCCACCAGCACGATTACAGGGGGCGGCTATGGCTACACCTTC. This codes for CATSTITGGGYGYTF.

In this sample, this clone turned up a few times. The J gene is TRBJ2-7, the V gene TRBV14; TRBD2 agrees at 7 bases. Germline CDR1 SGHDN, CDR2 FVKESK. Trimming took 2 bases from V and 6 from J; bases not matched to a gene: 7. The length of the CDR3 is 14 residues. CDR3 sequence: CASSQRGVLPEQYF. DNA for the CDR3: TGTGCCAGCAGCCAACGGGGGGTGCTCCCCGAGCAGTACTTC.

The rearrangement joins TRBV25-1 to TRBJ2-2, with 9 bases matching TRBD1. Germline lookup yields CDR1 MGHDK and CDR2 SYGVNS. With V trimmed by 5 bases and J by 5 bases, 6 bases remained unmatched. The CDR3 is 15 amino acids. In nucleotides, the CDR3 is TGTGCCAGCAGTCCAAACAGGGGGCGAACCGGGGAGCTGTTTTTT. Translation gives CASSPNRGRTGELFF.

This chain joins TRBV6-4 and TRBJ1-6, with D unresolved. CDR1 is MRHNA and CDR2 is SNTAGT in the germline V gene. V dropped 7 bases and J dropped 11 bases, with 15 bases sitting between them. The CDR3 is 13 amino acids. CDR3 nucleotides: TGTGCCAGCAAAGAAAATGGAATGGCACCCCTCCACTTT. This encodes CASKENGMAPLHF.

The table lists this clone with a count of one. The chain is built from TRBV28 and TRBJ2-6; the D is unclear. The CDR3 loop spans 14 amino acids. Trimming stripped 3 bases from V and 2 bases from J, with 5 bases between. The V gene's germline CDR1 is MDHEN and CDR2 SYDVKM. This CDR3 reads CASSFVPGANVLTF. The CDR3 DNA reads as TGTGCCAGCAGTTTTGTTCCTGGGGCCAACGTCCTGACTTTC.

A single count supports this clone. For the CDR3, the DNA is TGTGCCAGCAGCTTAGAACAGATGAACACTGAAGCTTTCTTT. This encodes CASSLEQMNTEAFF. The J gene is TRBJ1-1, the V gene TRBV7-9; D gene uncertain. Germline V lookup: CDR1 SEHNR, CDR2 FQNEAQ (reference sequence). CDR3 length: 14 amino acids. Between the trimmed V and J ends, which lost 1 base and 0 bases, there was a span of 6 bases.

V gene TRBV19 combines with J gene TRBJ2-5; D gene ambiguous. Germline assignment: CDR1 LNHDA and CDR2 SQIVND (reference sequence). This CDR3 is 13 amino acids long. Trimming pared 4 bases from V and 1 base from J, leaving 7 bases between. Here the CDR3 reads CASSSRAQETQYF. The DNA for the CDR3 is TGTGCCAGTAGTAGTCGTGCCCAAGAGACCCAGTACTTC.

This chain joins TRBV4-1 and TRBJ2-1, with 11 bases identical to TRBD2. Germline assignment: CDR1 MGHRA and CDR2 YSYEKL. The CDR3 is made up of 20 amino acids. V shed 2 bases and J 2 bases; nucleotides not matched to a gene: 14. As DNA, the CDR3 is TGCGCCAGCAGCCAACGGGGACTAGCGGAACATACGGCCCCCTACAATGAGCAGTTCTTC. It is translated as CASSQRGLAEHTAPYNEQFF.

The gene calls are TRBV4-3 and TRBJ2-1; TRBD2 aligns across 9 bases. V was pared by 0 bases and J by 9 bases, with 6 bases of the junction left unmatched. Germline V gene data show CDR1 as LGHNA and CDR2 as YSLEER. This CDR3 has 15 residues. The CDR3 here is CASSQDGGRALEQFF. The CDR3 DNA reads TGCGCCAGCAGCCAAGACGGCGGGAGGGCCCTTGAGCAGTTCTTC.

This chain links TRBV3-1 (or the pseudogene TRBV3-2) with TRBJ2-5; 13 bases fit TRBD2. The CDR3 runs 15 residues. The V gene's germline CDR1 is LGHDT and CDR2 YNNKEL (reference sequence). The trim removed 6 bases at V and 4 bases at J, leaving 5 bases unmatched. CDR3 in amino acids: CASSPGLAGVETQYF. CDR3 nucleotide sequence: TGTGCCAGCAGTCCCGGACTAGCGGGAGTAGAGACCCAGTACTTC.

This chain links TRBV6-1 with TRBJ1-1, with D unclear. Per germline, CDR1 MNHNS and CDR2 SASEGT. Between the trimmed V and J ends, which lost 2 bases and 9 bases, there was a span of 10 bases. The CDR3 contains 12 residues. DNA of the CDR3: TGTGCCAGCAGTGAACTGGGCCTTAAAGCTTTCTTT. Its protein is CASSELGLKAFF.

The chain employs TRBV10-2 and TRBJ2-3; 9 bases map to TRBD2. V shed 2 bases and J 0 bases; nucleotides not matched to a gene: 6. The CDR3 extends over 17 amino acids. CDR1 is WSHSY and CDR2 is SAAADI in the germline V gene. This CDR3 reads CASSEALAGSSTDTQYF. CDR3 sequence (DNA): TGCGCCAGCAGTGAGGCCCTAGCGGGATCTAGCACAGATACGCAGTATTTT.

V gene TRBV5-4 combines with J gene TRBJ2-7; D possibly corresponds to TRBD1 (6 bases). V was cut by 1 base and J by 4 bases, with 12 bases left in between. CDR3 length equals 14 residues. Germline V gene lookup returns CDR1 SGHNT and CDR2 YYREEE (reference sequence). The chain's CDR3 is CASSLTGYWYEQYF. The CDR3 DNA follows: TGTGCCAGCAGCTTGACAGGGTACTGGTACGAGCAGTACTTC.

The V gene is TRBV20-1, the J gene TRBJ1-1; D uncertain. Germline loops: CDR1 DFQATT, CDR2 SNEGSKA (reference sequence). This CDR3 is 13 amino acids long. With 3 bases removed from V and 1 base from J, the gap between germline ends came to 9 bases. Written as DNA, the CDR3 is TGCAGTGCTAGTCAAGGGAGGAACACTGAAGCTTTCTTT. Translated, it gives CSASQGRNTEAFF.

V is TRBV19 and J is TRBJ1-2; possibly TRBD1 for D (5 bases). Germline CDR1 is LNHDA and CDR2 is SQIVND (reference sequence). V was shortened by 5 bases and J by 3 bases, with 16 bases between the two germline ends. This CDR3 is built from 15 residues. In DNA form, the CDR3 reads TGTGCCAGTAGTCCGCAAACCAGGGTCGACTATGGCTACACCTTC. Translation gives CASSPQTRVDYGYTF.

The chain recombines TRBV25-1 with TRBJ1-1, with 7 bases matching TRBD1. CDR1 is MGHDK, CDR2 SYGVNS, per germline. V dropped 7 bases and J dropped 10; count of bases not matched to a gene: 6. The CDR3 is made up of 11 amino acids. The CDR3 nucleotides read TGTGCCAGCACTACCAGGGGGAGAGCTTTCTTT. It encodes CASTTRGRAFF.

This clone has just one count. The chain links TRBV28 to TRBJ1-1; 10 positions match TRBD1. The J segment lost 6 bases and the V segment lost 5 bases, leaving 9 bases of the junction unmatched. Germline CDR1 reads MDHEN; CDR2 reads SYDVKM. The CDR3 contains 15 residues. CDR3 bases: TGTGCCAGCAGTCATCCCGGGACAGGGGTCCCTGAAGCTTTCTTT. Amino acid sequence: CASSHPGTGVPEAFF. Combining the CDR3 with reference TRBV28 and TRBJ1-1 gives the whole variable domain DVKVTQSSRYLVKRTGEKVFLECVQDMDHENMFWYRQDPGLGLRLIYFSYDVKMKEKGDIPEGYSVSREKKERFSLILESASTNQTSMYLCASSHPGTGVPEAFFGQGTRLTVV.

The V and J genes are TRBV7-8 and TRBJ2-1; 13 nucleotides line up with TRBD2. Germline V lookup: CDR1 SGHVS, CDR2 FQNEAQ. There are 13 residues in the CDR3. With V trimmed by 5 bases and J by 9 bases, 1 base remained unmatched. The CDR3 is CASSRTSGSEQFF. Here the CDR3 DNA reads TGTGCCAGCAGCAGGACTAGCGGGAGTGAGCAGTTCTTC.

V usage is TRBV10-2 and J usage is TRBJ1-2; D remains unclear. Per the germline V gene, CDR1 is WSHSY and CDR2 is SAAADI. This CDR3 has 11 amino acids. The V end was cut by 8 bases, the J end by 4 bases, with 8 bases between. The CDR3 sequence: CASEALYGYTF. The CDR3 DNA is TGCGCCAGCGAAGCCCTCTATGGCTACACCTTC.